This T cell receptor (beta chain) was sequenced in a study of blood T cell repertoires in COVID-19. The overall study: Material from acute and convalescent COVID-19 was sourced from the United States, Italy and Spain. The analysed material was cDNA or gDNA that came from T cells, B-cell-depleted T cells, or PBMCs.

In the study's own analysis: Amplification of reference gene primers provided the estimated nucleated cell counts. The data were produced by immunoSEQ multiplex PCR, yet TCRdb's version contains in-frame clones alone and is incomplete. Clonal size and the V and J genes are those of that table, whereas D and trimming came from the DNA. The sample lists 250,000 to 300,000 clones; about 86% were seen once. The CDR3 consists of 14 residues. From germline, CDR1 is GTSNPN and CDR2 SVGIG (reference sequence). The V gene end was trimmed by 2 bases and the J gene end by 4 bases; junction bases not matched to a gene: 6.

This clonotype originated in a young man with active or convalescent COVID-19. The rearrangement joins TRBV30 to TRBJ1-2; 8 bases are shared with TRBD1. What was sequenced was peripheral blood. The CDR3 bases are TGTGCCTGGAGTACTGGACAGGGTTTCTATGGCTACACCTTC. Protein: CAWSTGQGFYGYTF. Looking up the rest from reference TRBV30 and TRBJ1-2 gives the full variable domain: SQTIHQWPATLVQPVGSPLSLECTVEGTSNPNLYWYRQAAGRGLQLLFYSVGIGQISSEVPQNLSASRPQDRQFILSSKKLLLSDSGFYLCAWSTGQGFYGYTFGSGTRLTVV.